The 11 T cell receptor beta chains listed next were all sequenced from one sample in a study of cytomegalovirus exposure and HLA in healthy donors. PCR was performed using 60 Vbeta and 13 Jbeta primers. This table comes from immunoSEQ multiplex PCR, and its TCRdb copy is limited to in-frame clones, with some not included. Here the sample spans about 160,000 clones, approximately 72% being singletons. The source material was PBMCs. The receptor source for this set is a female donor in good health and CMV-seronegative.

A note on this clone: The CDR3 end shows no conserved phenylalanine or tryptophan, and so a read error is likely. The CDR3 sequence is CASSIQSSEQYL. The DNA for the CDR3 is TGTGCCAGCAGCATACAGTCCTCAGAGCAGTACCTC. The chain uses TRBV7-9 and TRBJ2-7; D is uncertain. The V end lost 5 bases, the J end lost 7 bases, and 12 bases lay between the germline ends. This CDR3 comprises 12 residues. Per germline, CDR1 SEHNR and CDR2 FQNEAQ (reference sequence).

The rearrangement joins TRBV19 to TRBJ1-4; 9 nucleotides line up with TRBD1. With 4 bases clipped from V and 9 bases from J, the junction kept 6 bases outside the gene matches. Germline V lookup: CDR1 LNHDA, CDR2 SQIVND (reference sequence). The length of the CDR3 is 14 residues. CDR3 in DNA: TGTGCCAGTAGTAGCGGAGACAGGGGGAAAAAACTGTTTTTT. The encoded protein is CASSSGDRGKKLFF.

V usage is TRBV5-1 and J usage is TRBJ2-2; TRBD2 matches 7 bases. J was trimmed by 1 base and V by 4 bases; bases with no gene match: 10. Per the germline V gene, CDR1 is SGHRS and CDR2 is YFSETQ. The CDR3 loop spans 17 amino acids. The CDR3 loop is CASSPPLSGVNTGELFF. For the CDR3, the DNA is TGCGCCAGCAGCCCTCCTTTGAGCGGGGTGAACACCGGGGAGCTGTTTTTT.

The rearrangement joins TRBV7-3 to TRBJ1-1, with a tentative D call TRBD1 (5 bases). The CDR3 has 16 amino acids. The germline CDR1 and CDR2 sequences are SGHTA and FQGTGA. V lost 4 bases, J lost 1 base, and 16 bases lay in between. CDR3 residues: CASSSKSGWSNTEAFF. CDR3 in DNA: TGTGCCAGCAGCTCGAAATCAGGGTGGTCGAACACTGAAGCTTTCTTT. The whole variable domain, remainder taken from reference TRBV7-3 and TRBJ1-1, is GAGVSQTPSNKVTEKGKYVELRCDPISGHTALYWYRQSLGQGPEFLIYFQGTGAADDSGLPNDRFFAVRPEGSVSTLKIQRTERGDSAVYLCASSSKSGWSNTEAFFGQGTRLTVV.

The rearrangement links TRBV5-1 to TRBJ2-3, with D tentatively TRBD2 (6 bases). There are 14 residues in the CDR3. V lost 4 bases and J 10 bases, leaving 19 bases between the germline ends. The germline V gene has CDR1 SGHRS and CDR2 YFSETQ. In DNA, the CDR3 is TGCGCCAGCAGCCTGGGACTTCTAGCGTCGGCGCAGTATTTT. Residues: CASSLGLLASAQYF.

J is TRBJ1-4 and V is TRBV11-2; 9 bases line up with TRBD1. There are 16 residues in the CDR3. The trim removed 2 bases at V and 8 bases at J, leaving 9 bases unmatched. The germline CDR1 and CDR2 sequences are SGHAT and FQNNGV. The CDR3 nucleotides read TGTGCCAGCAGCTTACGGCTCGGGACAGGGAAAGAAAAACTGTTTTTT. Translating gives CASSLRLGTGKEKLFF.

The rearrangement joins TRBV18 to TRBJ2-7; D is perhaps TRBD2 (7 bases). The CDR3 is made up of 13 amino acids. With 2 bases removed from V and 6 bases from J, the gap between germline ends came to 11 bases. CDR1 is KGHSH, CDR2 LQKENI, per germline. Here the CDR3 DNA reads TGTGCCAGCTCACCAACGGGGGGCGCCGAGCAGTACTTC. Amino acid sequence: CASSPTGGAEQYF.

The chain links TRBV5-1 to TRBJ1-2; D is unresolved. The CDR3 consists of 13 residues. The germline V gene encodes CDR1 SGHRS and CDR2 YFSETQ. Trimming pared 1 base from V and 4 bases from J, leaving 8 bases between. The CDR3 DNA is TGCGCCAGCAGCTTGTTAGCGCCCTATGGCTACACCTTC. Translated, it gives CASSLLAPYGYTF.

The chain couples TRBV5-1 to TRBJ2-5, with 7 bases fitting TRBD2. Germline V gene data show CDR1 as SGHRS and CDR2 as YFSETQ. The CDR3 spans 14 residues. J lost 4 bases, V lost 4 bases, and 7 bases had no gene match. The CDR3 region has the DNA TGCGCCAGCAGCCCGACTAGCTCGGGAGAGACCCAGTACTTC. This translates into CASSPTSSGETQYF.

This clone showed up just once. The chain joins TRBV9 to TRBJ1-3, with D possibly matching TRBD1 (6 bases). Germline V lookup: CDR1 SGDLS, CDR2 YYNGEE. The CDR3 is made up of 15 amino acids. V was trimmed by 1 base and J by 0 bases, leaving 8 bases between them. CDR3 protein: CASSVMDSSGNTIYF. CDR3 DNA: TGTGCCAGCAGCGTAATGGACAGCTCTGGAAACACCATATATTTT.

Only one count was recorded for this clone. The rearrangement links TRBV7-9 to TRBJ2-7; TRBD1 aligns across 8 bases. V lost 2 bases and J lost 5; bases outside the gene matches: 5. The length of the CDR3 is 14 residues. The germline CDR1 and CDR2 sequences are SEHNR and FQNEAQ (reference sequence). CDR3 region: CASSLSQGAHEQYF. In DNA form, the CDR3 reads TGTGCCAGCAGCTTAAGCCAGGGGGCCCACGAGCAGTACTTC.